This TCR beta chain was sequenced in a study of naive and memory T cell subsets. The CDR3 totals 16 residues. The germline CDR1 and CDR2 sequences are MNHEY and SVGAGI. V lost 2 bases to trimming and J lost 7 bases; unmatched junction nucleotides: 13. The beta constant-region primer was an equimolar mix of two oligonucleotides covering TRBC1 and TRBC2. The ligated cDNA underwent four PCR rounds using SP2 and nested alpha and beta constant-region primers. Ligation attached a single-stranded oligonucleotide with a 12-nucleotide UMI and the SP2 primer to the cDNA 3' end. MiXCR, applied by TCRdb to the UMI-ligation and nested PCR reads, yields one record per CDR3 protein. In the table there are about 120,000 distinct CDR3 sequences, 36% of which are singletons. From the second PCR step, alpha and beta chains were amplified apart. Sequential positive selection took CD4 T cells first, then CD8 T cells.

Specimen: central memory CD4+ T cells from blood. The sequence was collected from a human donor in good health. The V call is TRBV6-5, the J call TRBJ2-7; 8 bases align to TRBD2. The CDR3 protein is CASSYGRGSGTPEQYF. The CDR3 region has the DNA TGTGCCAGCAGTTACGGGCGGGGTAGCGGGACCCCAGAGCAGTACTTC.